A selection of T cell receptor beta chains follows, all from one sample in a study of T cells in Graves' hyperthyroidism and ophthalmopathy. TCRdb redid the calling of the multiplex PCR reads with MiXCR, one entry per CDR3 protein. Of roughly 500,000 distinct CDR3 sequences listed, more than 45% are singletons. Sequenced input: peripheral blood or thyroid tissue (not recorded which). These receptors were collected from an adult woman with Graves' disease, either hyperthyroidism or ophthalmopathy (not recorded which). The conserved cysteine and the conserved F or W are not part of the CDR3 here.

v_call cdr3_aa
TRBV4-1 ASSVVAGAYEQY
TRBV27 ASSPGRGAGSPLH
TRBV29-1 SVGTGREETQY
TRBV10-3 AISETPGTGYNNQPQH
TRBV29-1 SSSVWEARGYT
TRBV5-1 ASRRDIQETQY
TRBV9 ASSGLVPGTQY
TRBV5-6 ASSSARTTNEKLF
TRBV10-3 AIRRNTGELF
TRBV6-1 ASSVATYEQY
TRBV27 ASSPGFSPLH
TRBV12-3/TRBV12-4 ASSWTGATEAF
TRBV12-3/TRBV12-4 ASSWALGEGYT
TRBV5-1 ASSLTTNYGYT
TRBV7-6 ASSAPGSDQPLKTQY
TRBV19 ASTRDTGADEQF
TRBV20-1 SVRDGGRGGLGYSNQPQH
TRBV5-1 ASNDLYEQY
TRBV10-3 ASSFEEIGTQY
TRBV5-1 ASSLASGDTVSGANVLT
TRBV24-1 ATSDSTGDTIY
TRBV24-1 ATSPSAGYT
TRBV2 ASARTVGTQY
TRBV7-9 ASSPRQGWDTEAF
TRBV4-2 ASSQDGRRGPRNNQPQH
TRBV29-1 SVEERRGGISEQY
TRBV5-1 ASSLGTSFETQY
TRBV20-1 SARTGVSPLH
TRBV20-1 SAIDSRSYEQY
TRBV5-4 ASSFWGGRNTIY
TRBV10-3 AISDGTDYGYT
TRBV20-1 SASANGRVRH
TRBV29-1 SLDAGDTEAF
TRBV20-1 SARGPDRRLRLSGYT
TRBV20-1 SARDFQGGTSNQPQH
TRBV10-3 AIRDTRGQPQH
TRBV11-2 ASSLRWEQY
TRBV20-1 SARDRGAYNSPLH
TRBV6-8 ASSPYRGSGKNSPLH
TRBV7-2 ASTQGGSWQLQH
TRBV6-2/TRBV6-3 ASTGGPSETQY
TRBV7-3 ASSPISGNYNEQF
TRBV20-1 SARDVGQGANGYT
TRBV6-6 ASSYTTGQNQETQY
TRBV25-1 ASSARPGQGASISGNTIY
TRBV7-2 ASSNRALSMVHRRDTQY
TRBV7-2 ASSRTGLRNTEAF
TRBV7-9 ASSAALSGDLH